Described below is a single TCR beta chain sequence and its context. The data derive from a study of cytomegalovirus exposure and HLA in healthy donors. The PCR used 60 Vbeta and 13 Jbeta primers. Assay: immunoSEQ multiplex PCR; the TCRdb copy retains only in-frame clones and omits some. Of 210,000 or so clones listed, around 89% are singletons. This clonotype originated in a woman between 18 and 30 years old in good health and CMV-seronegative. Input material: PBMCs.

CDR3 sequence (DNA): TGTGCCAGCTCAGCGACGACAGGGAGTTTCGGGGAGCTGTTTTTT. This translates into CASSATTGSFGELFF. This chain joins TRBV18 and TRBJ2-2, with 7 bases lining up with TRBD1. J was trimmed by 7 bases and V by 5 bases; bases with no gene match: 10. Germline V gives CDR1 KGHSH, CDR2 LQKENI. The CDR3 is 15 amino acids.